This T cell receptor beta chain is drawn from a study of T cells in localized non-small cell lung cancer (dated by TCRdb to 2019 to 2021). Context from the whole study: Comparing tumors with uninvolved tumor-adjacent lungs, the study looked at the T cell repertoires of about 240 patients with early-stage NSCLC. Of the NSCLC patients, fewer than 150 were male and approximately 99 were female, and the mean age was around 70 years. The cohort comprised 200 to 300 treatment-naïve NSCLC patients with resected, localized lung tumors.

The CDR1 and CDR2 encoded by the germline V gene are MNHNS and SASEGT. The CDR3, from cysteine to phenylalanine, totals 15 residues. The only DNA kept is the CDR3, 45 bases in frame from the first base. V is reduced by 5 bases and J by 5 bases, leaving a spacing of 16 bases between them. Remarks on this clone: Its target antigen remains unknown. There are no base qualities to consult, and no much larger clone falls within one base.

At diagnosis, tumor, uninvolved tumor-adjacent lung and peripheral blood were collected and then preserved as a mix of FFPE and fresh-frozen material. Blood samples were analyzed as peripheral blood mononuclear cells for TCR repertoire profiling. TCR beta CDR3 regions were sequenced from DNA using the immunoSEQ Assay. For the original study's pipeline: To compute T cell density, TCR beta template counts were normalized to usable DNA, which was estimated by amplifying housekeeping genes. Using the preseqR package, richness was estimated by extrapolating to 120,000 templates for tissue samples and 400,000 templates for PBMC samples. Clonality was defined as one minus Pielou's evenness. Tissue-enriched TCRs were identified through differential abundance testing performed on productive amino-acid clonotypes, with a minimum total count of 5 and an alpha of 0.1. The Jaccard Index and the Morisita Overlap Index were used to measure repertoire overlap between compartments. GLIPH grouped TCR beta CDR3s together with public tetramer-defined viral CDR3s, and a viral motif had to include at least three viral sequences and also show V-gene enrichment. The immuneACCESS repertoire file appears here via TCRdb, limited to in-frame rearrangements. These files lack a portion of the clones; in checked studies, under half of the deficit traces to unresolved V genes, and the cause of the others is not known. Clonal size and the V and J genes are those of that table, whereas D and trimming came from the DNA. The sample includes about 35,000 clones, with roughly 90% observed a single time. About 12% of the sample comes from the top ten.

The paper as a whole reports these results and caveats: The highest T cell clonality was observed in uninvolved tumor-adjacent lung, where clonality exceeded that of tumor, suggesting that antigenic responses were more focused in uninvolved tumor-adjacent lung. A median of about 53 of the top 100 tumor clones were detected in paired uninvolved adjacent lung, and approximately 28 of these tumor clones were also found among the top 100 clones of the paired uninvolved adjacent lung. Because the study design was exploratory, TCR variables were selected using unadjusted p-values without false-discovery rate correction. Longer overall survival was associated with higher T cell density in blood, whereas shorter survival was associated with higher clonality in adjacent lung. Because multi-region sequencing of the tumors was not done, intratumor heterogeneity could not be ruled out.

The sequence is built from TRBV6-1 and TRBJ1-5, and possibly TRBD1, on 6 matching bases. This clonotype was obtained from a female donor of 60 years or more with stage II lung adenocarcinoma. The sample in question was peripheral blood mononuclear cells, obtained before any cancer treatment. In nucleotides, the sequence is TGTGCCAGCAGTCCGGGACACACCGGGGATCAGCCCCAGCATTTT. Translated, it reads CASSPGHTGDQPQHF.